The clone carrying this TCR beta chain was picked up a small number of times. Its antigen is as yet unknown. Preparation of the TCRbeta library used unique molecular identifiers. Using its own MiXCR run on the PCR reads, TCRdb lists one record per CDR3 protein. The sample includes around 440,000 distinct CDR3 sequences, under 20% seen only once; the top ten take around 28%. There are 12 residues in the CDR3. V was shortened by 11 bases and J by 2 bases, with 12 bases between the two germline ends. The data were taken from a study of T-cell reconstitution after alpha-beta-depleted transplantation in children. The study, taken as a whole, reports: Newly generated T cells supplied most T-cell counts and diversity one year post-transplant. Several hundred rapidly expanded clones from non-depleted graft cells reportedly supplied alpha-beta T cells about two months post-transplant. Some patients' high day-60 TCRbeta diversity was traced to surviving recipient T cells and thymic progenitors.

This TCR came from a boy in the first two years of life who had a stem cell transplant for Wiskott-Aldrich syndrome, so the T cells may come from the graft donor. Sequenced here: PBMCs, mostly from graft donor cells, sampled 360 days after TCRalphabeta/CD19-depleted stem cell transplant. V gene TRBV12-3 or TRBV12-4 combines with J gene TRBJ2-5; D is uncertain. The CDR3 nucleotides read TGTGCCGCCCAAGGGATTCAAGAGACCCAGTACTTC. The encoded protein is CAAQGIQETQYF.